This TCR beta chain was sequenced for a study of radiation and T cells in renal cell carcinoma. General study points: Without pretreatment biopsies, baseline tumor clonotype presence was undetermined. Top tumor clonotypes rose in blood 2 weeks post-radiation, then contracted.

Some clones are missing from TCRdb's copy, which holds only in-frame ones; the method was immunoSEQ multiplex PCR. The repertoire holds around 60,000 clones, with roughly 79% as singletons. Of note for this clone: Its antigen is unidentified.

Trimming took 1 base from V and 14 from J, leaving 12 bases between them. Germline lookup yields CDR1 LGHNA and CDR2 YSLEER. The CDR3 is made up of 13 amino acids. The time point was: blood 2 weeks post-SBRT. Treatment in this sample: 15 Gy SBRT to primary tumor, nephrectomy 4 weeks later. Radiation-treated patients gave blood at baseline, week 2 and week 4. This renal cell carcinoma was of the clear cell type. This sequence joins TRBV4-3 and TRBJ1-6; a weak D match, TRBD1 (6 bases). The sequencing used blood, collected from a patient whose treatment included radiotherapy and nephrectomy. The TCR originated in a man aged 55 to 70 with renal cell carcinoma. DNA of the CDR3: TGCGCCAGCAGCCAAGGGGAGGGGGGGACCCTCCACTTT. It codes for CASSQGEGGTLHF.